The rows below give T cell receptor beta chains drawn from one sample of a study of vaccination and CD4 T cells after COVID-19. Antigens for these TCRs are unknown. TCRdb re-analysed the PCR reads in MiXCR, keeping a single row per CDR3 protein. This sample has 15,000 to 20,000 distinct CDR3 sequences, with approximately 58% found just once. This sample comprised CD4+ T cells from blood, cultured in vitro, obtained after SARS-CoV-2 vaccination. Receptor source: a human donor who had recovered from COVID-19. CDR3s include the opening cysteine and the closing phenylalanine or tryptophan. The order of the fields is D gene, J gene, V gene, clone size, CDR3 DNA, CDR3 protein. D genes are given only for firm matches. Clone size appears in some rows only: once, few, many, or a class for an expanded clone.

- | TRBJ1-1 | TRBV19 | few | TGTGCCAGTAACCAACCGCCAGGGTCTGGTAACACTGAAGCTTTCTTT | CASNQPPGSGNTEAFF
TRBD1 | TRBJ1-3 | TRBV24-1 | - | TGTGCCACCAGTTCAGGGGGCACAAGAAACACCATATATTTT | CATSSGGTRNTIYF
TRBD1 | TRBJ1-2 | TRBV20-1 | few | TGCAGTGCTAAGGGACAGGGGTACCGTAGCTATGGCTACACCTTC | CSAKGQGYRSYGYTF
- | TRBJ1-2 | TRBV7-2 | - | TGTGCCAGCAGCTTAGCGCCAGTAACTAACTATGGCTACACCTTC | CASSLAPVTNYGYTF
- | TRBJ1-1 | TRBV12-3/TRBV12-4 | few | TGTGCCAGCCGTTTAATGCCGAACACTGAAGCTTTCTTT | CASRLMPNTEAFF
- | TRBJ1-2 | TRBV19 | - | TGTGCCAGTAGTGCTCTCCCGGGGACCTCTAACTATGGCTACACCTTC | CASSALPGTSNYGYTF
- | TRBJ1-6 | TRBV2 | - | TGTGCCAGCAGTGAAGCACAGAATTCACCCCTCCACTTT | CASSEAQNSPLHF
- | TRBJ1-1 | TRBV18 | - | TGTGCCAGCTCACCACCGAGGGGGGGGAACACTGAAGCTTTCTTT | CASSPPRGGNTEAFF
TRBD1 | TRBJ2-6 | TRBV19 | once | TGTGCCAGTAGCCACAGGGGTGGCTCTGGGGCCAACGTCCTGACTTTC | CASSHRGGSGANVLTF
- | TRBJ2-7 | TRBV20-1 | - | TGCAGTGCTAACTCGGGCGGGATTACCTACGAGCAGTACTTC | CSANSGGITYEQYF
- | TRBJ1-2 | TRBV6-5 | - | TGTGCCAGCAGTTATCTCGGGGGGAACAACTATGGCTACACCTTC | CASSYLGGNNYGYTF
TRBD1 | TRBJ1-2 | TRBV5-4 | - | TGTGCCAGCAGCCTAACGGGACAGGGTAACTATGGCTACACCTTC | CASSLTGQGNYGYTF
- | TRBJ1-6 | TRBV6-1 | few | TGTGCCAGCAGTCCCACAGGAGATTGGGCACCCCTCCACTTT | CASSPTGDWAPLHF
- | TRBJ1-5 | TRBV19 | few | TGTGCCAGTAGTAATCGTGTCAACAAATATCAGCCCCAGCATTTT | CASSNRVNKYQPQHF
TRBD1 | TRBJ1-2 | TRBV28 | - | TGTGCCACCACGGACAGGGGGGTCTATGGCTACACCTTC | CATTDRGVYGYTF
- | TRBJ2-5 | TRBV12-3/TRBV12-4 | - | TGTGCCAGCAACTGGGGGCGGGGAGAGACCCAGTACTTC | CASNWGRGETQYF
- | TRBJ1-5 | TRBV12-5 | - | TGTGCTAGTGGTTTGCGGGGACAGCCCCAGCATTTT | CASGLRGQPQHF
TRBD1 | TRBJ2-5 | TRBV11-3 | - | TGTGCCAGCAGCTTCGGAAGCAGGGGGCAACAAGAGACCCAGTACTTC | CASSFGSRGQQETQYF
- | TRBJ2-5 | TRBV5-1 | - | TGCGCCAGCAGCTTGGGGGAGTGGGGGTACCAAGAGACCCAGTACTTC | CASSLGEWGYQETQYF
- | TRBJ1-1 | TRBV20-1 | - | TGCAGTGCAGTACAGGGATGGGGAACTGAAGCTTTCTTT | CSAVQGWGTEAFF
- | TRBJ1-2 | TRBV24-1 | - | TGTGCCACCAGTGATCGAACTAGAGGCTACACCTTC | CATSDRTRGYTF
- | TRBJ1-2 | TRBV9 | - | TGTGCCAGCAGCGTAGCAGTACAGTCTTACTATGGCTACACCTTC | CASSVAVQSYYGYTF
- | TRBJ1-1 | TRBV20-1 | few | TGCAGTGCCGGGAGTGGGGTCTCCACTGAAGCTTTCTTT | CSAGSGVSTEAFF
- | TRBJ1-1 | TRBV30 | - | TGTGCCTGGTCAGGGGTTAACACTGAAGCTTTCTTT | CAWSGVNTEAFF
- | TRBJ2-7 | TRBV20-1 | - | TGCAGTGCTCGCCCCGGACGGACCCCCTACGAGCAGTACTTC | CSARPGRTPYEQYF
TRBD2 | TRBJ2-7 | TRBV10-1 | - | TGCGCCAGCAGTGAGTCGACGGTCGGCGGGAGGTCCTACGAGCAGTACTTC | CASSESTVGGRSYEQYF
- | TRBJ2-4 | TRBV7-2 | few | TGTGCCAGCAGCTTCCCGGCCAACATTCAGTACTTC | CASSFPANIQYF
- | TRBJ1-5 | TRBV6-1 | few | TGTGCCAGCAGTAGTCAGGGCCTCAATCAGCCCCAGCATTTT | CASSSQGLNQPQHF
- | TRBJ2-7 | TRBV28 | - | TGTGCCAGCAGTCTGACTGTTAACGAGCAGTACTTC | CASSLTVNEQYF
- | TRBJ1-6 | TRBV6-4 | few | TGTGCCAGCAGTGTCATAGCAGGAAGTTCACCCCTCCACTTT | CASSVIAGSSPLHF
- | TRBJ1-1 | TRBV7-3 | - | TGTGCCAGCAGTCTTACTACATTCTCTGAAGCTTTCTTT | CASSLTTFSEAFF
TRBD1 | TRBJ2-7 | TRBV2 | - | TGTGCCAGCATGTGGGACAGAGACTACGAGCAGTACTTC | CASMWDRDYEQYF
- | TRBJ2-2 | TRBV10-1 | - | TGCGCCAGCAGTGCCAGCGGGACAAACACCGGGGAGCTGTTTTTT | CASSASGTNTGELFF
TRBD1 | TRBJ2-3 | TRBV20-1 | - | TGCAGTGCTAGAGATCCCCGACAGGGGATGTCAGATACGCAGTATTTT | CSARDPRQGMSDTQYF
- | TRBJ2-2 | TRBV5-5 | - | TGTGCCAGCAGCCTCAGGGGCTCCGGGGAGCTGTTTTTT | CASSLRGSGELFF
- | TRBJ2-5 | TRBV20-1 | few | TGCAGTGCTACCCTAGCGAGGGGTGGAGAGACCCAGTACTTC | CSATLARGGETQYF
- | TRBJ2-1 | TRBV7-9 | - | TGTGCCAGCAGCTTAGCGGGGCAGGGCCGAGCGGGCAATGAGCAGTTCTTC | CASSLAGQGRAGNEQFF
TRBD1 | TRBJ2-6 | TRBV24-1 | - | TGTGCCACCAGTGATTCCGGGACAGACTTCGCTGGGGCCAACGTCCTGACTTTC | CATSDSGTDFAGANVLTF
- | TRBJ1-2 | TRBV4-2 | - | TGTGCCAGCAGCCAAGAGCCAAATCGGGGGGGAGGTGGCTACACCTTC | CASSQEPNRGGGGYTF
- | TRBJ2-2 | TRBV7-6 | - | TGTGCCAGCCGATTAAACACCGGGGAGCTGTTTTTT | CASRLNTGELFF
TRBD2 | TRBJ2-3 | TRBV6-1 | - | TGTGCCAGCAGCAAACTAGGACTAGCCAGCACAGATACGCAGTATTTT | CASSKLGLASTDTQYF
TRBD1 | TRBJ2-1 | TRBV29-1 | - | TGCAGCGTTGAAGATGGCCCGGACAGGGTATACAATGAGCAGTTCTTC | CSVEDGPDRVYNEQFF
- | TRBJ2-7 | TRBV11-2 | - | TGTGCCAGCAGCTCCTCGGGGGTAAACGAGCAGTACTTC | CASSSSGVNEQYF
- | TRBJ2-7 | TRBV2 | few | TGTGCCAGCAGTCCACAGGCAGGGGCAAATTACGAGCAGTACTTC | CASSPQAGANYEQYF
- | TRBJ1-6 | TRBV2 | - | TGTGCCAGCAGTGAACGGCAGGCTATTAATTCACCCCTCCACTTT | CASSERQAINSPLHF
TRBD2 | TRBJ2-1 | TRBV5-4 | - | TGTGCCAGCAGCAGTCCAGGAGTAGCGGGTTACAATGAGCAGTTCTTC | CASSSPGVAGYNEQFF
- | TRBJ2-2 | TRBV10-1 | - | TGCGCCAGCAGTGCCATCAAGAACACCGGGGAGCTGTTTTTT | CASSAIKNTGELFF
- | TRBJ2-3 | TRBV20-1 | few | TGCAGTGCCCTGGGCGCCGCGGGGACTACAGATACGCAGTATTTT | CSALGAAGTTDTQYF
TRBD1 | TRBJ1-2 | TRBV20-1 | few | TGCAGGGCAGGGACAGAGGCGGCCCATGGCTACACCTTC | CRAGTEAAHGYTF
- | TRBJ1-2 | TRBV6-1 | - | TGTGCCAGCAGTAAGACAGGTGGGGGGAGTAATGGCTACACCTTC | CASSKTGGGSNGYTF
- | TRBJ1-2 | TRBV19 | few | TGTGCCAGTAGTATAGTTACCCGGCAGGACTATGGCTACACCTTC | CASSIVTRQDYGYTF
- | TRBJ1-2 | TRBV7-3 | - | TGTGCCAGCAGCTTAAGGGCACCTTCCTATGGCTACACCTTC | CASSLRAPSYGYTF
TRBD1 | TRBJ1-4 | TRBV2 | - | TGTGCCAGCAGTACTGGGACAGGGGATGAAAAACTGTTTTTT | CASSTGTGDEKLFF
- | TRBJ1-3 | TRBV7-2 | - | TGTGCCAGCAGTATGGAATCTGGAAACACCATATATTTT | CASSMESGNTIYF